This T cell receptor beta chain was sequenced during a study of molecular identifiers for immune sequencing clone quantification (dated by TCRdb to about 2018). Context from the whole study: For a replicate experiment, RNA from 20,000 or 100,000 naive CD8 T cells was divided into five aliquots, and four of the five aliquots were sequenced. This methods study benchmarked molecular-identifier clustering-based TCR repertoire sequencing (MIDCIRS) and TCR RNA copy counting, using CD8 T cells to do so.

This clonotype occurred many times. Which antigen it targets is not known. No base qualities exist here, and no much larger clone lies one base off it. Overall study outcomes, separate from this receptor: Spiked-in Jurkat TCR RNA equal to a single cell's worth was reported to be detectable even within one million naive CD8 T cells. Clones above 20 RNA copies held over 98% of molecules in CMV-specific effector cells but under 1% in naive cells. The naive libraries included spiked-in Jurkat TCR RNA (10 copies' worth), and this Jurkat TCR RNA is not part of the donor repertoire. Around 2.9 recovered TCR RNA copies per cell were obtained by modeling, versus about ten by digital PCR, implying a capture efficiency of approximately 30%. Highly expanded clone sizes could be underestimated because identical TCR molecules may share a barcode. Without barcode sub-clustering, chimeric consensus sequences inflated TCR diversity; chimeras reached as high as 47%.

The library came from PCR. TCRdb names NextSeq 500 as the instrument used. Bulk TCR libraries were prepared as previously described, using TCR primers listed in Table S5. Total RNA was purified with the Qiagen AllPrep DNA/RNA kit. Reads from multiple sequencing runs of the same library were pooled before analysis. Processing in the source paper ran as follows. Only reads with exact TCR constant sequence were kept, trimmed to 150 nt, and grouped by their 12-nt molecular barcodes. Reads in each barcode group were sub-clustered using a 15% Levenshtein threshold, and a quality-weighted consensus sequence was built for each RNA molecule. Non-functional sequences were removed, as were lower-count sequences one edit away from another. On the basis of fitting two negative binomial distributions, barcode sub-clusters with fewer than 20% of the maximum read count were discarded. In TCRdb, the public reads were trimmed at Q25 with fastp and aligned with MiXCR, with productive beta chains retained. Entries are consolidated by CDR3 protein sequence, retaining the most common genes and DNA. For this entry, the V and J calls and clone size follow TCRdb and not the study's own pipeline. Present in this sample are 85,000 to 100,000 distinct CDR3 sequences, about 24% of which were seen just once. The ten largest account for 0.94% of the sample.

Libraries of naive CD8 T cells were generated from about 19,000 to 1,100,000 sorted cells, with 10%, 30% or 50% of the purified RNA used. On a BD FACSAria II, naive CD8 T cells were FACS-sorted as CD8+CD4-CCR7+CD45RA+ and collected into RLT Plus buffer. Detection sensitivity was tested by spiking Jurkat RNA equal to fewer than twelve TCR copies' worth into samples containing roughly 17,000-1,000,000 naive CD8 T cells. CD8 T cells were enriched using RosetteSep CD8+ T Cell Enrichment Cocktail and Ficoll-Paque, and the enriched cells then underwent ACK red cell lysis. The source of this sequence is a human donor in good health. Some libraries in this study had Jurkat cell RNA spiked in. The sample taken for sequencing was naive CD8+ T cells from blood, with Jurkat cell RNA spiked in. Reading the label with the study, this specimen's cell subset or site is: FACS-sorted CD8+CD4-CCR7+CD45RA+ naive T cells.

The CDR3 corresponds to CAWSYFRADKNTEAFF. The DNA reads as follows: TGTGCCTGGAGTTATTTCAGGGCTGATAAGAACACTGAAGCTTTCTTT. This sequence uses TRBV30 and TRBJ1-1; the D gene is perhaps TRBD1, on 5 matching bases. The germline V gene (reference sequence) sets CDR1 to GTSNPN and CDR2 to SVGIG. The CDR3 contains 16 residues, cysteine and phenylalanine counted. Kept here is only the CDR3 DNA, which spans 48 bases and is read in frame from base 1. The junction shows trimming of 2 bases on V and 1 base on J, plus 17 bases between the germline ends.